The next 7 T cell receptor beta chains were all read from a single sample in a study of blood T cells in healthy people across ages. Next came a second PCR, run for about 7 to 12 cycles, which used a sample-barcoded 5' primer along with a J-beta primer mix. Each CDR3 protein gets one entry after TCRdb re-called the 5' RACE reads with MiXCR. This sample has some 290,000 distinct CDR3 sequences, with around 29% found just once. The sample taken for sequencing was blood. Every receptor here comes from a woman in her seventies in good health.

This clonotype was detected only a few times. The chain combines TRBV6-2 or TRBV6-3 with TRBJ2-1; maybe TRBD2 (5 bases). Trimming left V 5 bases short and J 5 bases short, with 16 bases between. The CDR3 runs to 15 residues. Germline CDR1 and CDR2: MNHEY and SVGEGT. The CDR3 sequence is CASSPGLIPHNEQFF. The CDR3 DNA reads TGTGCCAGCAGTCCCGGACTTATACCCCACAATGAGCAGTTCTTC.

In this sample, this clonotype turned up a few times. CDR3 DNA: TGTGCCAGCAGACAGTCCTTTACGGCCAGCACCTACGAGCAGTACTTC. It specifies CASRQSFTASTYEQYF. The J gene is TRBJ2-7, the V gene TRBV6-1; D remains unclear. The CDR3 is made up of 16 amino acids. V lost 6 bases to trimming and J lost 2 bases, with 20 bases between them. Germline V gives CDR1 MNHNS, CDR2 SASEGT.

The J gene is TRBJ1-2, the V gene TRBV28, with 8 bases aligning to TRBD1. There are 17 residues in the CDR3. Germline trimming cut 2 bases from V and 4 bases from J; bases unmatched to any gene: 12. The V gene's germline CDR1 is MDHEN and CDR2 SYDVKM. The CDR3 DNA follows: TGTGCCAGCAGTTTAGAGTACTGGGACAGGAAGGGCTATGGCTACACCTTC. Translation: CASSLEYWDRKGYGYTF.

A few counts support this clonotype. J is TRBJ2-2 and V is TRBV27, with TRBD2 matching 7 bases. Germline V CDR1 and CDR2: MNHEY, SMNVEV (reference sequence). The CDR3 runs 17 residues. J gave up 9 bases and V 0 bases, and 13 bases lay outside the gene matches. CDR3 nucleotides: TGTGCCAGCAGTTTATCACGCGGGAGCCCATCCGGGAGGGAGCTGTTTTTT. This gives the protein CASSLSRGSPSGRELFF.

The chain recombines TRBV24-1 with TRBJ2-3, with 10 positions matching TRBD2. CDR1 is KGHDR and CDR2 is SFDVKD in the germline V gene. This CDR3 has 16 residues. V shed 7 bases, J shed 7 bases, and the junction held 13 bases outside the gene matches. The CDR3 DNA follows: TGTGCCACCAGCTCCACTAGCGGGGTACAAGAATATACGCAGTATTTT. It specifies CATSSTSGVQEYTQYF.

The chain employs TRBV20-1 and TRBJ2-3, with 7 bases matching TRBD2. Germline V gene lookup returns CDR1 DFQATT and CDR2 SNEGSKA (reference sequence). Germline trimming cut 5 bases from V and 2 bases from J; bases unmatched to any gene: 10. CDR3 length: 15 amino acids. The CDR3 sequence: CSARDYKRSTDTQYF. The CDR3 DNA reads as TGCAGTGCTCGGGACTACAAACGCTCCACAGATACGCAGTATTTT.

This clonotype was counted many times. The rearrangement links TRBV7-2 to TRBJ2-3; 9 nucleotides agree with TRBD2. V was pared by 5 bases and J by 7 bases, with 7 bases of the junction left unmatched. Germline V gene lookup returns CDR1 SGHTA and CDR2 FQGNSA. This CDR3 has 14 residues. CDR3 in amino acids: CASSGAGGQYTQYF. The CDR3 DNA reads as TGTGCCAGCAGCGGGGCGGGAGGGCAATATACGCAGTATTTT.